This T cell receptor (beta chain) came from a study of T cell responses to AZD1222 COVID-19 vaccine. The study, taken as a whole, reports: Repertoire sampling occurred only after the peak T cell response.

Repertoires were generated with immunoSEQ multiplex PCR, while TCRdb's copy carries only in-frame clones and drops some. The top ten clones hold around 2% of a sample with tens of thousands of clones, 89% of them seen once. As regards this clone: The antigen is undetermined.

CDR1 SGHTA and CDR2 FQGTGA come from the germline V gene. The CDR3 contains 14 residues. V was clipped by 1 base and J by 8 bases, with 9 bases between them. The sequence derives from an adult in good health. The chain employs TRBV7-3 and TRBJ1-6, with D tentatively TRBD1 (6 bases). This specimen was peripheral blood, taken on day 0 of AZD1222 vaccination. This CDR3 is CASSLRAGDSPLHF. DNA of the CDR3: TGTGCCAGCAGCTTAAGGGCAGGGGATTCACCCCTCCACTTT.